This T cell receptor (beta chain) was documented in a study of blood T cell repertoires in COVID-19. Study as a whole: Italy, Spain and the United States were the sources of the convalescent and acute COVID-19 samples.

Source study methods: Amplification with reference gene primers provided the estimates of nucleated cell counts. Generated by immunoSEQ multiplex PCR, the TCRdb table keeps only in-frame clones and is missing some. From that table come the V and J calls and clone size; the DNA was used to work out D and trimming. The table lists nearly 100,000 clones, approximately 80% of them singletons. This receptor was taken from a man between 65 and 79 years old with acute or convalescent COVID-19. Sequencing was performed on peripheral blood.

The chain's CDR3 is CASSSAGQETQYF. The CDR3 nucleotides are TGTGCCAGCAGTTCGGCAGGGCAAGAGACCCAGTACTTC. The chain joins TRBV6-5 to TRBJ2-5, with TRBD1 as a possible D gene (5 bases). Germline V gene data show CDR1 as MNHEY and CDR2 as SVGAGI. V shed 4 bases and J shed 2 bases, with 8 bases lying between them. The CDR3 totals 13 residues.